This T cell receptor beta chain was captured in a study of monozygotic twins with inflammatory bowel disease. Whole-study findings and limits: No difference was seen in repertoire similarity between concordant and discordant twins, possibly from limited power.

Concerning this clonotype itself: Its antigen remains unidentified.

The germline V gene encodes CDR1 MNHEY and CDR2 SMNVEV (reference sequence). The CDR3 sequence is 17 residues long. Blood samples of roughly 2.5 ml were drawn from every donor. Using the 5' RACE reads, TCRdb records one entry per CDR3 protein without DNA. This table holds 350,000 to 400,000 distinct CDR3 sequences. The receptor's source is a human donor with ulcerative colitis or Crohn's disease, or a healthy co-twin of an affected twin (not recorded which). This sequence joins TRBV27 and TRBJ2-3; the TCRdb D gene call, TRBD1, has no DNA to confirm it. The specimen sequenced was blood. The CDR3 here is CASTATFGRGSTDTQYF.